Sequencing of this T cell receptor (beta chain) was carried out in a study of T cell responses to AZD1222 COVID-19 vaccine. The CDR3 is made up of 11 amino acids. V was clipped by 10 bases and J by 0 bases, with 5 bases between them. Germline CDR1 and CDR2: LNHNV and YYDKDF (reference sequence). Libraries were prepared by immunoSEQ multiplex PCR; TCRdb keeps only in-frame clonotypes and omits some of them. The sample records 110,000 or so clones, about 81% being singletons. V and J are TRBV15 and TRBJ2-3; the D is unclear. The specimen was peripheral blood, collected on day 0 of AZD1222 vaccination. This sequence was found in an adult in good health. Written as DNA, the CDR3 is TGTGCCATCGGAAGCACAGATACGCAGTATTTT. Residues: CAIGSTDTQYF. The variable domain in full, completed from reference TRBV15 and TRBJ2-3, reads DAMVIQNPRYQVTQFGKPVTLSCSQTLNHNVMYWYQQKSSQAPKLLFHYYDKDFNNEADTPDNFQSRRPNTSFCFLDIRSPGLGDTAMYLCAIGSTDTQYFGPGTRLTVL.